This T cell receptor beta chain was identified in a study of cytomegalovirus exposure and HLA in healthy donors. Study outcomes and limitations: Analyses of presence/absence relied on an assumption of roughly uniform sequencing depth across donors. Earlier analysis yielded a pattern in which most TCR beta V segments were productive about 90% or about 30% of the time.

To note about this clone: Its antigen is as yet unknown. Germline and junction disagree at one end, which may indicate a read error. The same CDR3 arises from other DNA sequences in this sample as well.

13 Jbeta primers and 60 Vbeta primers were used for the PCR. Sequencing was performed with immunoSEQ multiplex PCR; in TCRdb, only in-frame clones are kept and a portion is missing. The data contain 100,000 or so clones, 60% to 75% of them singletons. Sequencing used PBMCs. This clonotype originated in a man aged 45-65 years in good health and CMV-seronegative.

The CDR3 loop reads CASSRDRGETQYF. The CDR3 DNA follows: TGTGCCAGCAGCCGGGACAGGGGGGAGACCCAATACTTC. The chain has TRBV7-2 and TRBJ2-5; 11 bases match TRBD1. The CDR3 length is 13 residues. CDR1 and CDR2 from the germline V gene are SGHTA and FQGNSA. Together with reference TRBV7-2 and TRBJ2-5, the CDR3 gives the full variable domain: GAGVSQSPSNKVTEKGKDVELRCDPISGHTALYWYRQSLGQGLEFLIYFQGNSAPDKSGLPSDRFSAERTGGSVSTLTIQRTQQEDSAVYLCASSRDRGETQYFGPGTRLLVL.